This T cell receptor beta chain emerged from a study of beta chain features in type 1 diabetes. In its sample, this clone was seen a few times. Its specificity is unknown. CD45RO/CCR7/CD25/CD127/CD95/CD27 staining was used to isolate CD4+ naive, central memory, regulatory and stem cell-like memory cells by sorting. Findings and caveats of the study: TCRB CDR3 length was moderately but significantly reduced in all four CD4+ subsets of Type 1 diabetes patients. Naive, central memory and Treg TCRB repertoires seemed to resemble each other more closely in patients than they did in healthy donors.

CDR3 length: 16 residues. V was clipped by 4 bases and J by 8 bases; unmatched bases: 14. Germline V CDR1 and CDR2: SGHRS, YFSETQ. The whole isolated RNA underwent reverse transcription, so sequencing captured expressed TCRB transcripts. Method: immunoSEQ multiplex PCR; TCRdb's copy keeps in-frame clones and lacks some. The sample lists roughly 400,000 clones, approximately 15% occurring once. The TCR was taken from a man aged 25-40 years in good health. Material: naive CD4+ T cells from blood. The V gene is TRBV5-1, the J gene TRBJ1-2, with 10 bases matching TRBD1. Here the CDR3 reads CASSRWDRGILGGYTF. CDR3 nucleotides: TGCGCCAGCAGCCGGTGGGACAGGGGCATTTTGGGCGGCTACACCTTC.